These 8 T cell receptor beta chains came from one sample sequenced in a study of molecular identifiers for immune sequencing clone quantification (dated by TCRdb to the late 2010s). The library was obtained by PCR. Sequencer: Illumina HiSeq 4000. TCRdb took the public reads, trimmed them with fastp at Q25, ran MiXCR for clone calling and kept in-frame beta chains. Each record represents a unique CDR3 protein, reported with the most common genes and DNA among its rows. This sample holds hundreds of thousands of distinct CDR3 sequences; nearly 20% were observed only once. Roughly 0.83% of the sample belongs to the ten largest clones. Specimen: naive CD8+ T cells from blood, with Jurkat cell RNA spiked in. In the paper's terms, the cell subset or site label means: FACS-sorted CD8+CD4-CCR7+CD45RA+ naive T cells. These receptors all stem from a human donor in good health. Some libraries in this study had Jurkat cell RNA spiked in.

In this sample, this clonotype turned up a few times. The chain recombines TRBV5-6 with TRBJ2-1; D is uncertain. The CDR3 is made up of 13 amino acids. Germline V gene sequence: CDR1 SGHDT, CDR2 YYEEEE. V lost 6 bases and J 8 bases, leaving 15 bases between the germline ends. The CDR3 DNA sequence: TGTGCCAGCATGGCGGTTGCATCCGATGAGCAGTTCTTC. Protein sequence: CASMAVASDEQFF.

This clonotype has a handful of counts. CDR3 loop: CAWGGLGTEAFF. In DNA form, the CDR3 reads TGTGCCTGGGGGGGTTTAGGGACTGAAGCTTTCTTT. The chain carries TRBV30 and TRBJ1-1; possibly TRBD1 for D (5 bases). Germline-derived CDR1 and CDR2 are GTSNPN and SVGIG (reference sequence). The CDR3 loop spans 12 amino acids. V dropped 5 bases and J dropped 5 bases, with 12 bases sitting between them.

The V call is TRBV18, the J call TRBJ2-2, with D tentatively TRBD1 (5 bases). Trimming took off 3 bases at V and 0 bases at J, with 11 bases between the two ends. The CDR3 contains 16 residues. Germline CDR1 reads KGHSH; CDR2 reads LQKENI. CDR3 in DNA: TGTGCCAGCTCACCTCAGGGCGCCCCGAACACCGGGGAGCTGTTTTTT. Amino acids: CASSPQGAPNTGELFF.

Only a few counts were recorded for this clonotype. It is likely a read error, because the conserved phenylalanine at the end of the CDR3 is missing. The chain recombines TRBV7-8 with TRBJ1-5, with D perhaps TRBD1 (5 bases). Germline V gives CDR1 SGHVS, CDR2 FQNEAQ. V shed 5 bases and J shed 0 bases, with 29 bases lying between them. This CDR3 has 21 residues. The DNA of the CDR3 is TGTGCCAGCAGCGTAATGTACCTTCCGGGACGGAACGACAATAGCAATCAGCCCCAGCATTCT. It yields the protein CASSVMYLPGRNDNSNQPQHS.

In the case of this clonotype: Being one base from a much bigger clone, this may be a read error. The chain carries TRBV7-9 and TRBJ1-1, with no clear D. Germline V gene lookup returns CDR1 SEHNR and CDR2 FQNEAQ (reference sequence). The CDR3 runs 12 residues. Deletions cut 4 bases from V and 5 bases from J, with 8 bases between. The CDR3: CASSYVETEAFF. Written as DNA, the CDR3 is TGTGCCAGCAGCTACGTGGAAACTGAAGCTTTCTTT.

This clonotype came up a few times. The chain uses TRBV7-9 and TRBJ1-2, with D hard to call. The germline V gene encodes CDR1 SEHNR and CDR2 FQNEAQ (reference sequence). V was pared by 1 base and J by 7 bases, with 16 bases between. The CDR3 length is 15 residues. CDR3 sequence reads: CASSLVGFNAGGYTF. CDR3 coding DNA: TGTGCCAGCAGCTTAGTTGGGTTCAATGCTGGTGGCTACACCTTC.

Concerning this clonotype: One junction end disagrees with the germline gene, perhaps due to a read error. The rearrangement uses TRBV12-3 or TRBV12-4 and TRBJ2-5; D ambiguous. This CDR3 has 15 amino acids. DNA for the CDR3: TGTGCCAGCAGCCCCAACATGGTTGCCGGAGAGACCCGGTACTTC. It yields the protein CASSPNMVAGETRYF.

This clonotype came up many times. The chain recombines TRBV12-3 or TRBV12-4 with TRBJ2-5, with D perhaps matching TRBD1 or TRBD2 (5 bases each). With 1 base removed from V and 5 bases from J, the gap between germline ends came to 20 bases. CDR3 length: 17 amino acids. The CDR3 DNA follows: TGTGCCAGCAGTTTAGTGACGGGACCCCCCTTGGTGGAGACCCAGTACTTC. Its protein is CASSLVTGPPLVETQYF.